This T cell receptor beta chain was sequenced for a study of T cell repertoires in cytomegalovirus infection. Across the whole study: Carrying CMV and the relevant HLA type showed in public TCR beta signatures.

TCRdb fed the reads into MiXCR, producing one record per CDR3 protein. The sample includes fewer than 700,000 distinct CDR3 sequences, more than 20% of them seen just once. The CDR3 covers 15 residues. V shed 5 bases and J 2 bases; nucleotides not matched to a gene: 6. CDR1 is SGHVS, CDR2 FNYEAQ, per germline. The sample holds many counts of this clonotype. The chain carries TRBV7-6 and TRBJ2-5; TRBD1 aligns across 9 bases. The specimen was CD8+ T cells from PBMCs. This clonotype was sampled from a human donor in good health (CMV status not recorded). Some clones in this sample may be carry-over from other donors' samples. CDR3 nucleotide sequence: TGTGCCAGCAGCCCCGGGGACAGGGCTCAAGAGACCCAGTACTTC. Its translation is CASSPGDRAQETQYF.